Below, 26 T cell receptor beta chains from the same sample are listed, as sequenced in a study of shared clonotypes between healthy human individuals. Some clones are missing from TCRdb's copy, which holds only in-frame ones; the method was immunoSEQ multiplex PCR. The sample has around 700,000 clones, around four fifths seen once. Specimen: memory CD4+ T cells sorted from blood. Specified subset: CD45RA-negative fraction. These receptors were collected from a woman aged 25 to 39 in good health.

This chain connects TRBV7-9 to TRBJ1-2, with a weak D call TRBD1 (5 bases). The CDR3 spans 12 residues. Germline V gene sequence: CDR1 SEHNR, CDR2 FQNEAQ (reference sequence). V lost 5 bases to trimming and J lost 7 bases, with 11 bases between them. The CDR3 sequence is CASSPGHGGYTF. The CDR3 nucleotides are TGTGCCAGCAGCCCCGGACATGGTGGCTACACCTTC.

This clone was recorded a few times. The chain combines TRBV28 with TRBJ1-2; 9 nucleotides match TRBD1. CDR1 is MDHEN, CDR2 SYDVKM, per germline. The trim removed 4 bases at V and 6 bases at J, leaving 12 bases unmatched. The CDR3 is made up of 16 amino acids. The CDR3, as DNA: TGTGCCAGCAGTTCCTCCGGGACAGGGACGCTCAATGGCTACACCTTC. Translating it yields CASSSSGTGTLNGYTF.

This clone was counted between two and nine times. V is TRBV5-1 and J is TRBJ2-5, with D possibly being TRBD2 (6 bases). The germline CDR1 and CDR2 sequences are SGHRS and YFSETQ. The CDR3 contains 15 residues. The ends were cut back, 3 bases at V and 4 bases at J, with 16 bases in the middle. DNA for the CDR3: TGCGCCAGCAGCTCAATAGGTCGGGGAGGAGAGACCCAGTACTTC. It yields the protein CASSSIGRGGETQYF. The whole variable domain, filled in from reference TRBV5-1 and TRBJ2-5, reads KAGVTQTPRYLIKTRGQQVTLSCSPISGHRSVSWYQQTPGQGLQFLFEYFSETQRNKGNFPGRFSGRQFSNSRSEMNVSTLELGDSALYLCASSSIGRGGETQYFGPGTRLLVL.

This clone is a singleton in its sample. The gene calls are TRBV28 and TRBJ2-7; a weak D match, TRBD2 (5 bases). The CDR3 spans 14 residues. Germline CDR1 is MDHEN and CDR2 is SYDVKM. V lost 7 bases to trimming and J lost 2 bases, with 15 bases between them. The CDR3 loop reads CASTLRTGTYEQYF. Here the CDR3 DNA reads TGTGCCAGCACCCTACGGACGGGGACCTACGAGCAGTACTTC.

This clone has more than one count but fewer than ten. A much larger clone is a single base away; this may be a read error. Other nucleotide sequences in the sample specify the same CDR3. V usage is TRBV5-1 and J usage is TRBJ2-5, with 8 positions matching TRBD1. CDR1 and CDR2 from the germline V gene are SGHRS and YFSETQ. With 2 bases clipped from V and 5 bases from J, the junction kept 2 bases outside the gene matches. The CDR3 extends over 13 amino acids. CDR3 nucleotide sequence: TGCGCCAGCAGCTTCGGACAGGGCGAGACCCAGTACTTC. Translation: CASSFGQGETQYF.

The chain uses TRBV5-1 and TRBJ2-1; D is possibly TRBD1 (6 bases). Trimming shortened V by 3 bases and J by 9 bases, and 19 bases separated the two germline ends. The CDR3 has 15 amino acids. Looked up from germline, CDR1 is SGHRS and CDR2 is YFSETQ. DNA for the CDR3: TGCGCCAGCAGCTCACTGCCAGGGAAAGGGGGTGAGCAGTTCTTC. Amino acid sequence: CASSSLPGKGGEQFF. Variable domain in full (rest from reference TRBV5-1 and TRBJ2-1): KAGVTQTPRYLIKTRGQQVTLSCSPISGHRSVSWYQQTPGQGLQFLFEYFSETQRNKGNFPGRFSGRQFSNSRSEMNVSTLELGDSALYLCASSSLPGKGGEQFFGPGTRLTVL.

This clone was picked up a small number of times. The chain uses TRBV7-2 and TRBJ2-4; D tentatively fits TRBD1 or TRBD2 (6 bases each). CDR3 length: 17 residues. V lost 5 bases and J 6 bases, leaving 23 bases between the germline ends. Germline V gene sequence: CDR1 SGHTA, CDR2 FQGNSA. CDR3: CASSPIASTGRRNIQYF. DNA of the CDR3: TGTGCCAGCAGCCCCATCGCCTCTACAGGGAGGAGAAACATTCAGTACTTC.

The V and J genes are TRBV14 and TRBJ2-3; tentative D call: TRBD2 (6 bases). Germline CDR1 SGHDN, CDR2 FVKESK. The CDR3 is made up of 15 amino acids. V lost 1 base and J lost 4, with 12 bases in between. DNA for the CDR3: TGTGCCAGCAGCCAAGTGCCGGGAGAATCAGATACGCAGTATTTT. Translating it yields CASSQVPGESDTQYF.

This CDR3 reads CASSPQGTDSNQPQHF. The CDR3 nucleotides read TGTGCCAGCTCACCGCAAGGGACAGATAGCAATCAGCCCCAGCATTTT. The chain carries TRBV18 and TRBJ1-5; 7 bases line up with TRBD1. The germline V gene has CDR1 KGHSH and CDR2 LQKENI. V shed 3 bases and J 0 bases; nucleotides not matched to a gene: 5. CDR3 length: 16 residues. The full variable domain, with the rest looked up from reference TRBV18 and TRBJ1-5, is NAGVMQNPRHLVRRRGQEARLRCSPMKGHSHVYWYRQLPEEGLKFMVYLQKENIIDESGMPKERFSAEFPKEGPSILRIQQVVRGDSAAYFCASSPQGTDSNQPQHFGDGTRLSIL.

V is TRBV27 and J is TRBJ2-1, with TRBD2 identical over 9 bases. V lost 2 bases, J lost 6 bases, and 2 bases stayed unmatched. Germline CDR1 is MNHEY and CDR2 is SMNVEV (reference sequence). This CDR3 contains 14 residues. DNA for the CDR3: TGTGCCAGCAGTTTAAAGACTAGCGGCAATGAGCAGTTCTTC. It codes for CASSLKTSGNEQFF.

The genes are TRBV19 and TRBJ1-5; D gene unclear. The V end lost 5 bases, the J end lost 0 bases, and 17 bases lay between the germline ends. The CDR3 runs to 17 residues. Germline V gives CDR1 LNHDA, CDR2 SQIVND (reference sequence). CDR3 loop: CASSPPLGVYSNQPQHF. CDR3 bases: TGTGCCAGTAGTCCCCCCTTAGGAGTCTATAGCAATCAGCCCCAGCATTTT.

The V gene is TRBV6-5, the J gene TRBJ1-5; weak D call: TRBD1 (5 bases). In germline, CDR1 is MNHEY, CDR2 SVGAGI. V was clipped by 7 bases and J by 0 bases, with 13 bases between them. This CDR3 contains 15 residues. The CDR3 reads CASKGRFDSNQPQHF. The CDR3 DNA is TGTGCCAGCAAGGGGCGTTTCGATAGCAATCAGCCCCAGCATTTT.

The chain carries TRBV5-5 and TRBJ2-7, with a possible D match to TRBD1 (6 bases). V lost 4 bases, J lost 0 bases, and 17 bases lay in between. The CDR3 extends over 16 amino acids. From germline, CDR1 is SGHKS and CDR2 YYEKEE (reference sequence). The CDR3 protein is CASSPRTGTNSYEQYF. The CDR3 nucleotides are TGTGCCAGCAGCCCGAGAACAGGGACGAACTCCTACGAGCAGTACTTC. The whole variable domain, filled in from reference TRBV5-5 and TRBJ2-7, reads DAGVTQSPTHLIKTRGQQVTLRCSPISGHKSVSWYQQVLGQGPQFIFQYYEKEERGRGNFPDRFSARQFPNYSSELNVNALLLGDSALYLCASSPRTGTNSYEQYFGPGTRLTVT.

The chain couples TRBV6-1 to TRBJ1-5; tentative D call: TRBD1 (6 bases). This CDR3 comprises 14 residues. Trimming shortened V by 5 bases and J by 6 bases, and 14 bases separated the two germline ends. Germline assignment: CDR1 MNHNS and CDR2 SASEGT. CDR3 sequence (DNA): TGTGCCAGCAGTCCCAGGACAGCAGGTCAGCCCCAGCATTTT. It specifies CASSPRTAGQPQHF.

The chain uses TRBV6-5 and TRBJ1-4; D is unresolved. This CDR3 is 13 amino acids long. Germline values: CDR1 MNHEY, CDR2 SVGAGI. Trimming shortened V by 2 bases and J by 5 bases, and 6 bases separated the two germline ends. CDR3 region: CASSYRPNEKLFF. CDR3 bases: TGTGCCAGCAGTTACCGTCCAAATGAAAAACTGTTTTTT.

Only one count was recorded for this clone. The genes are TRBV18 and TRBJ2-5, with D hard to call. CDR1 is KGHSH and CDR2 is LQKENI in the germline V gene. Trimming shortened V by 3 bases and J by 3 bases, and 14 bases separated the two germline ends. This CDR3 spans 15 amino acids. For the CDR3, the DNA is TGTGCCAGCTCACCTCCGGGCCGATCAAAAGAGACCCAGTACTTC. This encodes CASSPPGRSKETQYF. Complete variable domain (other parts from reference TRBV18 and TRBJ2-5): NAGVMQNPRHLVRRRGQEARLRCSPMKGHSHVYWYRQLPEEGLKFMVYLQKENIIDESGMPKERFSAEFPKEGPSILRIQQVVRGDSAAYFCASSPPGRSKETQYFGPGTRLLVL.

This clone was observed a handful of times. CDR3 region: CSVVRDKDTEAFF. CDR3 sequence (DNA): TGCAGCGTTGTCCGGGACAAAGACACTGAAGCTTTCTTT. The rearrangement links TRBV29-1 to TRBJ1-1; perhaps TRBD1 as D (6 bases). Germline CDR1 SQVTM, CDR2 ANQGSEA. The germline V and J ends were trimmed by 4 bases and 3 bases, with 12 bases remaining between them. The CDR3 extends over 13 amino acids. Full variable domain (outside the CDR3, taken from reference TRBV29-1 and TRBJ1-1): SAVISQKPSRDICQRGTSLTIQCQVDSQVTMMFWYRQQPGQSLTLIATANQGSEATYESGFVIDKFPISRPNLTFSTLTVSNMSPEDSSIYLCSVVRDKDTEAFFGQGTRLTVV.

About this clone itself: Other DNA sequences within the sample encode an identical CDR3. The chain links TRBV5-1 to TRBJ2-7, with TRBD1 matching over 8 bases. The CDR3 length is 14 residues. Trimming at V came to 4 bases and at J to 1 base, leaving 4 bases not matched to a gene. Germline CDR1 is SGHRS and CDR2 is YFSETQ. CDR3 loop: CASSPDRVSYEQYF. Written as DNA, the CDR3 is TGCGCCAGCAGCCCGGACAGGGTGTCCTACGAGCAGTACTTC. The full variable domain, completed using reference TRBV5-1 and TRBJ2-7, is KAGVTQTPRYLIKTRGQQVTLSCSPISGHRSVSWYQQTPGQGLQFLFEYFSETQRNKGNFPGRFSGRQFSNSRSEMNVSTLELGDSALYLCASSPDRVSYEQYFGPGTRLTVT.

The chain has TRBV5-4 and TRBJ2-1, with 7 nucleotides matching TRBD1. Trimming at V came to 4 bases and at J to 4 bases, leaving 8 bases not matched to a gene. The CDR3 is 15 residues long. CDR1 and CDR2 (germline): SGHNT, YYREEE (reference sequence). CDR3 nucleotides: TGTGCCAGCAGCCAACCGGGACAGTCTTACAATGAGCAGTTCTTC. As protein: CASSQPGQSYNEQFF.

The chain is built from TRBV4-1 and TRBJ2-4, with D possibly called TRBD1 or TRBD2 (5 bases each). Trimming cost V 1 base and J 5 bases, with 9 bases left between them. Germline V gene sequence: CDR1 MGHRA, CDR2 YSYEKL. This CDR3 has 14 amino acids. As DNA, the CDR3 is TGCGCCAGCAGCCAAGTGAGGGGACAAAACATTCAGTACTTC. This codes for CASSQVRGQNIQYF.

The J gene is TRBJ1-1, the V gene TRBV6-6; possibly TRBD1 for D (5 bases). The V gene's germline CDR1 is MNHNY and CDR2 SVGAGI (reference sequence). CDR3 length: 14 amino acids. Trimming took 6 bases from V and 5 from J, leaving 16 bases between them. The CDR3 nucleotides read TGTGCCAGCAGCCGCCTTCGAGCAGGGACTGAAGCTTTCTTT. Amino acid sequence: CASSRLRAGTEAFF.

This chain joins TRBV28 and TRBJ1-1; unclear D gene. Per the germline V gene, CDR1 is MDHEN and CDR2 is SYDVKM. Between the trimmed V and J ends, which lost 8 bases and 0 bases, there was a span of 10 bases. This CDR3 spans 13 amino acids. CDR3 amino acids: CASRVPVNTEAFF. DNA of the CDR3: TGTGCCAGCCGGGTTCCGGTGAACACTGAAGCTTTCTTT.

The chain joins TRBV14 to TRBJ2-1; D possibly corresponds to TRBD2 (6 bases). The CDR3 totals 15 residues. The V gene's germline CDR1 is SGHDN and CDR2 FVKESK. V was cut by 4 bases and J by 5 bases, with 15 bases left in between. The CDR3 DNA follows: TGTGCCAGCAGCCGAACCGGGCTAGCGAACAATGAGCAGTTCTTC. Residues: CASSRTGLANNEQFF. Supplemented by reference TRBV14 and TRBJ2-1, the full variable domain reads EAGVTQFPSHSVIEKGQTVTLRCDPISGHDNLYWYRRVMGKEIKFLLHFVKESKQDESGMPNNRFLAERTGGTYSTLKVQPAELEDSGVYFCASSRTGLANNEQFFGPGTRLTVL.

The chain has TRBV15 and TRBJ2-1; TRBD2 might be the D (6 bases). Trimming pared 5 bases from V and 3 bases from J, leaving 20 bases between. Germline CDR1 is LNHNV and CDR2 is YYDKDF (reference sequence). The CDR3 consists of 17 residues. As DNA, the CDR3 is TGTGCCACCAGCGAGGGAGAGAGGCGGGATCGCTACAATGAGCAGTTCTTC. It is translated as CATSEGERRDRYNEQFF.

J is TRBJ2-7 and V is TRBV5-4, with 13 positions matching TRBD2. The V and J ends lost 10 bases and 3 bases, in that order; junction bases with no gene match: 4. Germline lookup yields CDR1 SGHNT and CDR2 YYREEE (reference sequence). The CDR3 is 13 amino acids. CDR3 in amino acids: CASGLAGDYEQYF. The CDR3 DNA sequence: TGTGCCTCCGGACTAGCGGGGGACTACGAGCAGTACTTC.

The chain employs TRBV10-3 and TRBJ2-1; D not certain. Looked up from germline, CDR1 is ENHRY and CDR2 is SYGVKD. Between the trimmed V and J ends, which lost 1 base and 7 bases, there was a span of 14 bases. CDR3 size: 15 residues. The CDR3 region is CAISEYTTSENEQFF. The CDR3 DNA sequence: TGTGCCATCAGTGAGTATACTACCAGTGAGAATGAGCAGTTCTTC.